What follows is one T cell receptor (beta chain) and its context. iRepertoire HTBI primers and Arm-PCR of CDR3 regions built TCR beta libraries. TCRdb recomputed calls from the multiplex PCR reads with MiXCR, one row per CDR3 protein. Here the sample spans 350,000 to 500,000 distinct CDR3 sequences, roughly 21% being singletons. The germline V gene has CDR1 SGHTA and CDR2 FQGNSA. The CDR3 is made up of 14 amino acids. Trimming removed 3 bases from V and 4 bases from J, with 9 bases in between. Time point of the sample: persistent/refractory GD, antithyroid drugs over 5 years with positive TRAb. TCR sequences were obtained from RNA taken from PBMCs. The entry originates in a study of regulatory T cells in long-lasting Graves disease.

This TCR was sampled from a female donor with Graves disease. The chain uses TRBV7-2 and TRBJ1-4; D remains ambiguous. Material: peripheral blood mononuclear cells (PBMCs), obtained when the disease was refractory, from a patient treated with antithyroid drugs. Written as DNA, the CDR3 is TGTGCCAGCAGCTTCAGACGGGTTAATGAAAAACTGTTTTTT. It encodes CASSFRRVNEKLFF.